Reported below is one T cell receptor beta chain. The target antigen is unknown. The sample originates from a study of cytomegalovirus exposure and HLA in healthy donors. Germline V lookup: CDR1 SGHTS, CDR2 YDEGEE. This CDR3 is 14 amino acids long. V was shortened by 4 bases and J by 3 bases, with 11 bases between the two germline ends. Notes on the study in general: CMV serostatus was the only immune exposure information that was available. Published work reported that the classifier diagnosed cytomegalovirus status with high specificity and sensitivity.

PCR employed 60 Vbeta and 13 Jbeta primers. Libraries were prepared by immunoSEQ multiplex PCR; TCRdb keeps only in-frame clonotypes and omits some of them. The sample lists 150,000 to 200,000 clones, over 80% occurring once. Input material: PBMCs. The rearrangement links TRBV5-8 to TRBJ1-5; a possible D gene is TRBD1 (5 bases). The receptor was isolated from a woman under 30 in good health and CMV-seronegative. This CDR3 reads CASSRRQINQPQHF. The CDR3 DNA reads TGTGCCAGCAGCCGGCGACAGATCAATCAGCCCCAGCATTTT.